A single sample gave rise to the 2 T cell receptor beta chains below, sequenced in a study of blood T cell repertoires in COVID-19. Data came from immunoSEQ multiplex PCR; TCRdb stores just in-frame clones and leaves some out. The profile shows 180,000 or so clones, about 88% of them singletons. Input material: peripheral blood. These receptors originate from a woman older than 75 in a cohort sampled during active or convalescent COVID-19.

This chain links TRBV19 with TRBJ1-5, with 8 bases aligning to TRBD1. Germline V gene data show CDR1 as LNHDA and CDR2 as SQIVND (reference sequence). The CDR3 runs 17 residues. V trimming: 3 bases; J trimming: 0 bases; junction bases outside the gene matches: 7. The CDR3 nucleotides read TGTGCCAGTAGTATCCCGACAGGGGACCTTAGCAATCAGCCCCAGCATTTT. Translation gives CASSIPTGDLSNQPQHF.

The J gene is TRBJ2-2, the V gene TRBV9, with 13 bases that match TRBD2. Germline trimming cut 4 bases from V and 7 bases from J; bases unmatched to any gene: 7. The V gene's germline CDR1 is SGDLS and CDR2 YYNGEE. This CDR3 has 16 amino acids. The CDR3 bases are TGTGCCAGCAGCTGGACTAGCGGGAGTGGGAGCGGGGAGCTGTTTTTT. Amino acids: CASSWTSGSGSGELFF. Complete variable domain (other parts from reference TRBV9 and TRBJ2-2): DSGVTQTPKHLITATGQRVTLRCSPRSGDLSVYWYQQSLDQGLQFLIQYYNGEERAKGNILERFSAQQFPDLHSELNLSSLELGDSALYFCASSWTSGSGSGELFFGEGSRLTVL.